A selection of T cell receptor beta chains follows, all from one sample in a study of blood T cell repertoires in COVID-19. The protocol was immunoSEQ multiplex PCR, while the TCRdb copy is restricted to in-frame clones and leaves out a portion. The table records about 48,000 clones, 80% to 90% of them present only once. The specimen sequenced was peripheral blood. The receptors originated from a woman aged 80 or over with acute or convalescent COVID-19. The CDR3 runs from the conserved cysteine through the conserved F or W. A D gene is named only where the DNA matches it firmly. Where a row states a size, it is once, few, many or the class of an expanded clone; other rows omit it.

TRBV4-2	17	TRBJ1-1	TRBD1	.	CASSQKRTGAMNTEAFF	TGTGCCAGCAGCCAAAAGCGTACAGGGGCGATGAACACTGAAGCTTTCTTT
TRBV6-1	14	TRBJ2-7	TRBD1	.	CASSDQTGGAWQYF	TGTGCCAGCAGTGATCAGACAGGGGGCGCGTGGCAGTACTTC
TRBV4-1	14	TRBJ1-1	.	.	CASSLDPGNTEAFF	TGCGCCAGCAGCCTCGACCCGGGGAACACTGAAGCTTTCTTT
TRBV11-2	15	TRBJ1-4	.	.	CASSPNIATNEKLFF	TGTGCCAGCAGCCCAAACATTGCAACTAATGAAAAACTGTTTTTT
TRBV9	16	TRBJ2-2	TRBD2	.	CASSATSGGNTGELFF	TGTGCCAGCAGCGCCACTAGCGGGGGTAACACCGGGGAGCTGTTTTTT
TRBV5-1	17	TRBJ2-3	TRBD2	once	CASSLQTSGGAVDTQYF	TGCGCCAGCAGCTTGCAGACTAGCGGGGGTGCGGTGGATACGCAGTATTTT
TRBV6-1	19	TRBJ2-1	TRBD1	.	CASSEKLSGNRGFDNEQFF	TGTGCCAGCAGTGAAAAACTATCGGGGAACAGGGGATTTGACAATGAGCAGTTCTTC
TRBV12-3/TRBV12-4	13	TRBJ1-5	.	.	CASSFGGNQPQHF	TGTGCCAGCAGTTTCGGCGGAAATCAGCCCCAGCATTTT
TRBV6-1	19	TRBJ2-7	TRBD1	.	CASSEFIIYPGTGVYEQYF	TGTGCCAGCAGTGAATTCATTATTTATCCCGGGACAGGTGTTTACGAGCAGTACTTC
TRBV7-8	16	TRBJ2-2	TRBD2	.	CASGTSGGRDTGELFF	TGTGCCAGCGGGACTAGCGGGGGGCGGGACACCGGGGAGCTGTTTTTT
TRBV18	13	TRBJ2-7	.	.	CASSPRTEGEQYF	TGTGCCAGCTCACCCCGGACAGAAGGAGAGCAGTACTTC
TRBV9	15	TRBJ1-1	.	few	CASSALGLSNTEAFF	TGTGCCAGCAGCGCCCTGGGGCTTTCGAACACTGAAGCTTTCTTT
TRBV7-9	16	TRBJ2-2	TRBD1	.	CASSSTGAANTGELFF	TGTGCCAGCAGCTCGACAGGGGCGGCGAACACCGGGGAGCTGTTTTTT
TRBV5-1	15	TRBJ1-1	.	.	CASSLEAGMNTEAFF	TGCGCCAGCAGCTTGGAGGCGGGGATGAACACTGAAGCTTTCTTT
TRBV6-5	14	TRBJ1-3	.	few	CASSSGDSGNTIYF	TGTGCCAGCAGCTCCGGGGATTCTGGAAACACCATATATTTT
TRBV7-8	16	TRBJ2-4	.	once	CASSPRGAGRLDIQYF	TGTGCCAGCAGCCCTAGAGGGGCGGGGCGTCTGGACATTCAGTACTTC
TRBV5-4	15	TRBJ2-2	TRBD1	.	CASSKDRVNTGELFF	TGTGCCAGCAGCAAAGACAGGGTGAACACCGGGGAGCTGTTTTTT
TRBV30	13	TRBJ1-2	TRBD1	.	CAWISGGVRGYTF	TGTGCCTGGATTTCAGGGGGCGTACGTGGCTACACCTTC
TRBV2	10	TRBJ1-2	.	.	CASREYGYTF	TGTGCCAGCAGAGAGTATGGCTACACCTTC
TRBV6-5	15	TRBJ2-2	.	.	CASRPYPLNTGELFF	TGTGCCAGCAGACCCTACCCTCTGAACACCGGGGAGCTGTTTTTT
TRBV5-1	13	TRBJ1-1	.	.	CASTGRPDTEAFF	TGCGCCAGTACAGGGAGACCTGACACTGAAGCTTTCTTT
TRBV25-1	13	TRBJ1-6	.	.	CASSEQGSSPLHF	TGTGCCAGCAGTGAACAGGGTAGTTCACCCCTCCACTTT
TRBV12-5	16	TRBJ2-1	TRBD2	.	CASGARGGLSYNEQFF	TGTGCTAGTGGTGCGCGGGGGGGACTCTCCTACAATGAGCAGTTCTTC
TRBV2	15	TRBJ1-5	.	.	CASTSSGALNQPQHF	TGTGCCAGCACCTCATCTGGGGCCCTTAATCAGCCCCAGCATTTT
TRBV11-2	18	TRBJ2-1	TRBD2	.	CASSLERGSGGLYNEQFF	TGTGCCAGCAGCTTAGAGAGGGGTAGCGGGGGGCTTTACAATGAGCAGTTCTTC
TRBV2	14	TRBJ1-5	TRBD1	.	CASSRDRATQPQHF	TGTGCCAGCAGCCGGGACAGGGCTACTCAGCCCCAGCATTTT
TRBV4-1	15	TRBJ2-1	TRBD2	.	CASSQAGGIHNEQFF	TGCGCCAGCAGCCAAGCGGGGGGGATACACAATGAGCAGTTCTTC
TRBV9	18	TRBJ1-5	.	.	CASSVAPGGADSNQPQHF	TGTGCCAGCAGCGTAGCTCCGGGGGGGGCCGATAGCAATCAGCCCCAGCATTTT
TRBV19	14	TRBJ1-2	.	.	CASSLRTAPYGYTF	TGTGCCAGTAGCCTAAGGACAGCGCCGTATGGCTACACCTTC
TRBV5-6	14	TRBJ2-2	TRBD2	.	CASMGLAGSGELFF	TGTGCCAGCATGGGACTAGCGGGGTCTGGGGAGCTGTTTTTT
TRBV10-3	19	TRBJ1-3	TRBD1	.	CAISESFSWTGGYGNTIYF	TGTGCCATCAGTGAGTCGTTTTCATGGACAGGGGGTTATGGAAACACCATATATTTT
TRBV14	15	TRBJ1-6	.	.	CASSQDQPGVSPLHF	TGTGCCAGCAGCCAAGACCAGCCAGGTGTTTCACCCCTCCACTTT
TRBV5-6	13	TRBJ1-2	.	.	CASSYGGPEGYTF	TGTGCCAGCAGCTACGGAGGGCCGGAGGGCTACACCTTC
TRBV5-4	16	TRBJ1-1	.	.	CASSSRPTGRGTEAFF	TGTGCCAGCAGCTCCCGACCCACAGGGAGGGGCACTGAAGCTTTCTTT
TRBV3-1/TRBV3-2	17	TRBJ2-1	.	.	CASSPRRGLGGYNEQFF	TGTGCCAGCAGCCCCCGCCGGGGCCTCGGGGGCTACAATGAGCAGTTCTTC
TRBV7-8	13	TRBJ1-1	.	.	CASSPSGVGEAFF	TGTGCCAGCAGCCCCTCGGGGGTGGGTGAAGCTTTCTTT
TRBV9	16	TRBJ2-7	TRBD2	.	CASSEAPSGGSYEQYF	TGTGCCAGCAGCGAAGCCCCTAGCGGGGGCTCCTACGAGCAGTACTTC
TRBV9	15	TRBJ1-2	TRBD1	.	CASSTPGTGGRGYTF	TGTGCCAGCAGCACCCCCGGGACAGGGGGCAGGGGCTACACCTTC
TRBV7-6	16	TRBJ1-5	.	.	CASSLGAGEINQPQHF	TGTGCCAGCAGCTTAGGGGCAGGGGAAATTAATCAGCCCCAGCATTTT
TRBV4-1	15	TRBJ1-6	.	.	CASSQEKGVNSPLHF	TGCGCCAGCAGCCAAGAAAAGGGGGTGAATTCACCCCTCCACTTT
TRBV2	17	TRBJ1-6	TRBD1	.	CASTGGQGASYNSPLHF	TGTGCCAGCACCGGAGGACAGGGGGCTTCCTATAATTCACCCCTCCACTTT
TRBV5-1	15	TRBJ2-3	.	.	CASSAQGSEIDTQYF	TGCGCCAGCAGTGCACAGGGTTCCGAGATAGATACGCAGTATTTT
TRBV9	17	TRBJ2-2	TRBD1	.	CASSGTGAPGSPGELFF	TGTGCCAGCAGCGGGACAGGGGCCCCCGGAAGTCCCGGGGAGCTGTTTTTT
TRBV6-6	14	TRBJ1-5	.	.	CASSWGQGNQPQHF	TGTGCCAGCAGTTGGGGCCAGGGTAATCAGCCCCAGCATTTT
TRBV15	14	TRBJ1-2	.	.	CATSGGRFNYGYTF	TGTGCCACCAGCGGCGGGCGGTTTAACTATGGCTACACCTTC